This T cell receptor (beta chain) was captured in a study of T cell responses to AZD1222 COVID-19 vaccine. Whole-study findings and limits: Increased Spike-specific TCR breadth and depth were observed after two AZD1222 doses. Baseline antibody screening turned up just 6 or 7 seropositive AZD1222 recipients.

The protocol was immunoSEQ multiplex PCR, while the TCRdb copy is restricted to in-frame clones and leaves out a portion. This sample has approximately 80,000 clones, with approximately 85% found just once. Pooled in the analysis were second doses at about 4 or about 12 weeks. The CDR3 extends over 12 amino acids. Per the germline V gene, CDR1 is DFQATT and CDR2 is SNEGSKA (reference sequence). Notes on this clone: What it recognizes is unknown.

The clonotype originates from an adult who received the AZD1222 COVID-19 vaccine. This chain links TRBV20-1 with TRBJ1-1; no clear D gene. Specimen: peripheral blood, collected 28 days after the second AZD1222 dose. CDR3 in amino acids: CRASWGNTEAFF. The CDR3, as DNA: TGCAGGGCAAGTTGGGGGAACACTGAAGCTTTCTTT.